This T cell receptor (beta chain) was recorded in a study of regulatory T cells in long-lasting Graves disease. Looking at the study overall: The antithyroid drugs taken by newly diagnosed Graves' patients had been used for under 3 months.

Arm-PCR of CDR3 regions with iRepertoire HTBI primers generated TCR beta libraries. One entry per CDR3 protein results from TCRdb running MiXCR on the multiplex PCR reads. The sample gives some 370,000 distinct CDR3 sequences, approximately 10% of which show up once; approximately 17% is in the top ten. This clonotype was seen ten or more times. What it recognizes is unknown. Study-wide results and caveats: A reduction in accuracy may have resulted from the small sample size.

Germline assignment: CDR1 LNHNV and CDR2 YYDKDF (reference sequence). The CDR3 is 16 residues long. V lost 0 bases and J lost 1, with 10 bases in between. Time point given: newly diagnosed GD, antithyroid drugs for less than 3 months. From PBMCs, RNA was extracted and then used to make the TCR library. These sequences were also reported in another study, on T cells in Graves' hyperthyroidism and ophthalmopathy. That paper adds: RT-PCR in the first round (using the HTBI primer set) targeted the TCR CDR3.

The clonotype comes from a woman aged 18-30 years with Graves disease. J is TRBJ1-5 and V is TRBV15; D is unclear. Sample: peripheral blood mononuclear cells (PBMCs), taken at new diagnosis, from a patient treated with antithyroid drugs. The CDR3 loop reads CATSRDMGGSNQPQHF. CDR3 bases: TGTGCCACCAGCAGAGATATGGGTGGGAGCAATCAGCCCCAGCATTTT.